The rows below give T cell receptor beta chains drawn from one sample of a study of blood T cell repertoires in COVID-19. Assay: immunoSEQ multiplex PCR; the TCRdb copy retains only in-frame clones and omits some. The data contain 55,000 to 65,000 clones, around four fifths of them singletons. The sequencing input was peripheral blood. These receptors originate from a man aged 60 to 69 with acute or convalescent COVID-19. Both conserved end residues are part of each CDR3. The D gene is left open where the match is weak. Size tells how often a clone was seen (once, few, many) or the class of an expanded clone, and some rows leave it out.

v_gene	d_gene	j_gene	abundance	CDR3aa	CDR3nt
TRBV2	-	TRBJ1-5	-	CASSPTLNQPQHF	TGTGCCAGCAGCCCTACCCTGAACCAGCCCCAGCATTTT
TRBV5-1	TRBD1	TRBJ2-2	-	CASSLQGPPDTGELFF	TGCGCCAGCAGCTTACAGGGGCCCCCCGACACCGGGGAGCTGTTTTTT
TRBV5-6	TRBD1	TRBJ1-1	-	CASSVPGTGGAQAFF	TGTGCCAGCAGCGTCCCCGGGACAGGGGGCGCACAAGCTTTCTTT
TRBV15	-	TRBJ2-7	-	CATSRGRGYEQYF	TGTGCCACCAGCAGAGGCCGGGGCTACGAGCAGTACTTC
TRBV19	-	TRBJ1-2	-	CASSISNPGYGYTF	TGTGCCAGTAGTATCTCTAACCCTGGCTATGGCTACACCTTC
TRBV4-1	TRBD1	TRBJ2-2	-	CASSQTGFGTGELFF	TGCGCCAGCAGCCAGACAGGGTTTGGCACCGGGGAGCTGTTTTTT
TRBV6-1	-	TRBJ1-3	-	CASSEAIWDYSGNTIYF	TGTGCCAGCAGTGAAGCGATATGGGACTACTCTGGAAACACCATATATTTT
TRBV19	-	TRBJ2-7	once	CASSSPWDISEEQYF	TGTGCCAGTAGTTCCCCCTGGGACATCTCGGAAGAGCAGTACTTC
TRBV27	TRBD2	TRBJ2-3	-	CASSLKGPLAVNTDTQYF	TGTGCCAGCAGTTTAAAGGGCCCACTAGCGGTTAACACAGATACGCAGTATTTT
TRBV27	-	TRBJ2-2	-	CASSLLNTGELFF	TGTGCCAGCAGCCTATTAAACACCGGGGAGCTGTTTTTT
TRBV5-1	TRBD2	TRBJ2-5	-	CASSLLAGGQETQYF	TGCGCCAGCAGCTTGTTAGCGGGGGGCCAAGAGACCCAGTACTTC
TRBV7-8	-	TRBJ1-3	medium-sized	CASSFKQGQTGNTIYF	TGTGCCAGCAGCTTTAAGCAAGGACAGACTGGAAACACCATATATTTT